This TCR beta chain was sequenced in a study of blood T cell repertoires in COVID-19. Germline V gene sequence: CDR1 MNHEY, CDR2 SVGEGT. The V segment lost 2 bases and the J segment 0 bases; nucleotides outside the gene matches: 10. The CDR3 is 17 amino acids. The repertoire was sequenced with immunoSEQ multiplex PCR; TCRdb's copy has only in-frame clones and lacks some. Of over 200,000 clones detected, roughly 86% appear once; the ten largest clones hold less than 3%. Sequenced: peripheral blood. This clonotype was sampled from a woman aged 45-65 years with acute or convalescent COVID-19. J is TRBJ2-7 and V is TRBV6-2 or TRBV6-3; 7 bases align to TRBD1. CDR3 coding DNA: TGTGCCAGCAGTTACCGCTCGGGACAGCCATACTCCTACGAGCAGTACTTC. It is translated as CASSYRSGQPYSYEQYF.